This record looks at one T cell receptor (beta chain) sequence and its context. Its antigen is not known. The same CDR3 also results from other DNA sequences found in this sample. The sample belongs to a study of shared clonotypes between healthy human individuals. The CDR3 has 12 residues. Per the germline V gene, CDR1 is LNHNV and CDR2 is YYDKDF (reference sequence). Trimming took 1 base from V and 3 from J, leaving 1 base between them. All the donors were Caucasian adults who lived in Nashville, Tennessee. Findings of the study overall: The sole specimen, blood, was sampled, and tissue repertoires likely differ. Among a few donors, roughly 5% of naive CD4 clonotypes were found in common. Non-shared clonotypes displayed generation probabilities falling below those of clonotypes present in all four donors.

Data came from immunoSEQ multiplex PCR; TCRdb stores just in-frame clones and leaves some out. This table holds approximately 1.5 million clones, around 98% found once. The chain couples TRBV15 to TRBJ2-1; the D is unclear. This TCR derives from a young man in good health. Sequencing was done on a sample of naive CD4+ T cells sorted from blood. As for subset: CD45RA+ positively selected. The CDR3 DNA reads as TGTGCCACCAGCAGAGTCTACAATGAGCAGTTCTTC. Translating it yields CATSRVYNEQFF.